This TCR beta chain was recovered during a study of molecular identifiers for immune sequencing clone quantification. The CDR3 is made up of 15 amino acids. Trimming at V came to 2 bases and at J to 5 bases, leaving 4 bases not matched to a gene. CDR1 and CDR2 (germline): MNHEY, SMNVEV (reference sequence). TCRdb passed the PCR reads through MiXCR, listing each CDR3 protein once. Among 80,000 to 100,000 distinct CDR3 sequences listed, approximately 25% were seen once. The source is a human donor in good health. Some libraries in this study had Jurkat cell RNA spiked in. The J gene is TRBJ2-3, the V gene TRBV27; 10 bases fit TRBD2. The sample was naive CD8+ T cells from blood, with Jurkat cell RNA spiked in. Subset meaning: FACS-sorted CD8+CD4-CCR7+CD45RA+ naive T cells. CDR3 sequence: CASSLLAGDRDTQYF. The CDR3 DNA reads TGTGCCAGCAGTTTACTAGCGGGAGACCGAGATACGCAGTATTTT.